A single sample gave rise to the 8 T cell receptor beta chains below, sequenced in a study of blood T cell repertoires in COVID-19. Profiled with immunoSEQ multiplex PCR; TCRdb holds only in-frame clones, not every one. The repertoire holds tens of thousands of clones, more than 70% seen once, with 2% to 3% in the top ten. The sample consisted of peripheral blood. Source of these receptors: a man aged 45-60 years with acute or convalescent COVID-19.

This clone was seen a single time. The V gene is TRBV4-1, the J gene TRBJ1-4; 7 bases match TRBD1. V trimming: 0 bases; J trimming: 6 bases; junction bases outside the gene matches: 13. Per germline, CDR1 MGHRA and CDR2 YSYEKL. This CDR3 comprises 18 residues. In nucleotides, the CDR3 is TGCGCCAGCAGCCAAGACATGACAGGGCGGGTTACACATGAAAAACTGTTTTTT. It codes for CASSQDMTGRVTHEKLFF.

This chain links TRBV18 with TRBJ2-7; TRBD1 might be the D (6 bases). There are 13 residues in the CDR3. Trimming cost V 5 bases and J 3 bases, with 11 bases left between them. Germline V gene sequence: CDR1 KGHSH, CDR2 LQKENI. The CDR3 loop reads CASSAGTHYEQYV. Written as DNA, the CDR3 is TGTGCCAGCTCAGCCGGGACACACTACGAGCAGTACGTC.

The genes are TRBV7-9 and TRBJ2-1; no definite D call. V lost 6 bases and J lost 4, with 4 bases in between. There are 11 residues in the CDR3. Germline assignment: CDR1 SEHNR and CDR2 FQNEAQ (reference sequence). The CDR3 here is CASRSYNEQFF. The CDR3 DNA follows: TGTGCCAGCAGGTCTTACAATGAGCAGTTCTTC.

This sequence joins TRBV11-2 and TRBJ2-1, with TRBD2 as a possible D gene (6 bases). The germline V and J ends were trimmed by 7 bases and 7 bases, with 17 bases remaining between them. The CDR3 runs to 14 residues. Germline V CDR1 and CDR2: SGHAT, FQNNGV. The DNA for the CDR3 is TGTGCCAGCAAAGCCGGGACTCAAATTAATGAGCAGTTCTTC. Its protein is CASKAGTQINEQFF. The full variable domain, rest sourced from reference TRBV11-2 and TRBJ2-1, is EAGVAQSPRYKIIEKRQSVAFWCNPISGHATLYWYQQILGQGPKLLIQFQNNGVVDDSQLPKDRFSAERLKGVDSTLKIQPAKLEDSAVYLCASKAGTQINEQFFGPGTRLTVL.

The V and J genes are TRBV13 and TRBJ2-2; 7 positions match TRBD1. The CDR3 spans 16 residues. CDR1 and CDR2 from the germline V gene are PRHDT and FYEKMQ (reference sequence). V trimming: 4 bases; J trimming: 5 bases; junction bases outside the gene matches: 10. The CDR3 loop reads CASSSWKDRKTGELFF. CDR3 DNA: TGTGCCAGCAGCTCCTGGAAGGACAGGAAGACCGGGGAGCTGTTTTTT.

This chain connects TRBV27 to TRBJ1-5; 9 nucleotides align to TRBD1. Losses at the gene ends were 4 bases for V and 6 bases for J; bases not matched to a gene: 4. The CDR3 consists of 14 residues. Germline assignment: CDR1 MNHEY and CDR2 SMNVEV (reference sequence). The CDR3 coding sequence is TGTGCCAGCAGTTCGGGGACAGGGCCTCAGCCCCAGCATTTT. It specifies CASSSGTGPQPQHF.

A single count supports this clone. V usage is TRBV15 and J usage is TRBJ2-4; weak D call: TRBD1 (5 bases). The CDR3 has 13 residues. V was clipped by 4 bases and J by 1 base, with 5 bases between them. CDR1 LNHNV and CDR2 YYDKDF come from the germline V gene (reference sequence). CDR3 sequence (DNA): TGTGCCACCAGCACAGGGGCCAAAAACATTCAGTACTTC. It is translated as CATSTGAKNIQYF.

This CDR3 is CASSLTGPGRTNEKLFF. CDR3 nucleotide sequence: TGTGCCAGCTCACTGACAGGGCCCGGGCGAACTAATGAAAAACTGTTTTTT. This sequence joins TRBV18 and TRBJ1-4; 7 bases match TRBD1. J was trimmed by 1 base and V by 4 bases; bases with no gene match: 9. CDR3 length: 17 amino acids. CDR1 and CDR2 from the germline V gene are KGHSH and LQKENI.